A single sample gave rise to the 28 T cell receptor beta chains below, sequenced in a study of identical twins. TCRdb redid the calling of the 5' RACE reads with MiXCR, one entry per CDR3 protein. Of approximately 530,000 distinct CDR3 sequences in the sample, approximately 20% were seen once. These data also formed part of another study, on yellow fever vaccine responses in identical twins.

Source material: CD4+ T cells sorted from blood. Receptors were obtained from a woman between 18 and 29 years old in good health.

The chain links TRBV28 to TRBJ2-3, with 13 bases matching TRBD2. The V gene's germline CDR1 is MDHEN and CDR2 SYDVKM. The length of the CDR3 is 18 residues. V shed 8 bases, J shed 1 base, and the junction held 12 bases outside the gene matches. In DNA form, the CDR3 reads TGTGCCAGCGGCCCACCCCCGGGACTAGCGGGACGCACAGATACGCAGTATTTT. Translation: CASGPPPGLAGRTDTQYF.

This clonotype was recorded a few times. The rearrangement joins TRBV16 to TRBJ1-1; the match to TRBD1 covers 8 bases. This CDR3 is built from 15 residues. The ends lost 5 bases at V and 3 bases at J; junction bases unmatched: 8. Germline V gives CDR1 KGHSY, CDR2 FQNENV. CDR3 DNA sequence: TGTGCCAGCAGCGCAGTCAGGGGGCGGTACACTGAAGCTTTCTTT. Residues: CASSAVRGRYTEAFF.

V usage is TRBV24-1 and J usage is TRBJ2-1; 8 nucleotides match TRBD2. With 4 bases clipped from V and 9 bases from J, the junction kept 10 bases outside the gene matches. CDR1 is KGHDR and CDR2 is SFDVKD in the germline V gene. This CDR3 has 15 amino acids. Here the CDR3 reads CATSDQTSAGVEQFF. The DNA of the CDR3 is TGTGCCACCAGTGACCAGACTAGCGCTGGCGTTGAGCAGTTCTTC.

The sample holds many counts of this clonotype. Written as DNA, the CDR3 is TGTGCCAGCAGTTTCCTAGCGGGACTCGACGAGCAGTACTTC. Translating gives CASSFLAGLDEQYF. This chain links TRBV12-3 or TRBV12-4 with TRBJ2-7, with 9 bases identical to TRBD2. There are 14 residues in the CDR3. The V and J ends lost 3 bases and 5 bases, in that order; junction bases with no gene match: 5.

The chain employs TRBV4-1 and TRBJ2-7; D unclear. Germline V gene sequence: CDR1 MGHRA, CDR2 YSYEKL. Trimming took off 6 bases at V and 2 bases at J, with 26 bases between the two ends. This CDR3 contains 18 residues. The CDR3 sequence is CASSHLPSPDLGTYEQYF. CDR3 DNA: TGCGCCAGCAGTCACCTTCCGTCCCCGGACCTGGGGACCTACGAGCAGTACTTC.

This clonotype has a handful of counts. This rearrangement joins TRBV14 to TRBJ2-3; D uncertain. Trimming removed 4 bases at V and 5 bases at J, with 7 bases between. This CDR3 has 12 residues. CDR1 SGHDN and CDR2 FVKESK come from the germline V gene. The CDR3 region is CASSRWLDTQYF. The CDR3 DNA is TGTGCCAGCAGCCGTTGGTTAGATACGCAGTATTTT.

This clonotype was counted only a few times. The chain combines TRBV7-2 with TRBJ2-1; possible D gene TRBD2, 6 bases. Germline V gene lookup returns CDR1 SGHTA and CDR2 FQGNSA. The CDR3 loop spans 15 amino acids. V was trimmed by 7 bases and J by 3 bases, leaving 16 bases between them. The CDR3 nucleotides are TGTGCCAGCAATCTGGGCGGGAATGGCTACAATGAGCAGTTCTTC. Protein sequence: CASNLGGNGYNEQFF.

This clonotype was seen many times. V gene TRBV5-1 combines with J gene TRBJ2-1, with TRBD2 as a possible D gene (6 bases). CDR3 size: 15 residues. Germline assignment: CDR1 SGHRS and CDR2 YFSETQ. Trimming took off 1 base at V and 4 bases at J, with 12 bases between the two ends. DNA of the CDR3: TGCGCCAGCAGCTTGAGTAGCGGCACATACAATGAGCAGTTCTTC. This translates into CASSLSSGTYNEQFF. The whole variable domain, filled in from reference TRBV5-1 and TRBJ2-1, reads KAGVTQTPRYLIKTRGQQVTLSCSPISGHRSVSWYQQTPGQGLQFLFEYFSETQRNKGNFPGRFSGRQFSNSRSEMNVSTLELGDSALYLCASSLSSGTYNEQFFGPGTRLTVL.

This clonotype was counted only a few times. This chain connects TRBV5-1 to TRBJ1-5; the D gene is possibly TRBD1 (6 bases). This CDR3 is built from 15 residues. V lost 0 bases and J 7 bases, leaving 14 bases between the germline ends. Looked up from germline, CDR1 is SGHRS and CDR2 is YFSETQ. Here the CDR3 DNA reads TGCGCCAGCAGCTTGGGGGGCCAGGGGTGGCAGCCCCAGCATTTT. It translates to CASSLGGQGWQPQHF.

There are many counts of this clonotype. The chain recombines TRBV7-8 with TRBJ2-1, with 10 bases matching TRBD2. The trim removed 1 base at V and 0 bases at J, leaving 6 bases unmatched. Per the germline V gene, CDR1 is SGHVS and CDR2 is FQNEAQ. The CDR3 runs 18 residues. CDR3 residues: CASSLVSGRPSSYNEQFF. The CDR3 DNA reads as TGTGCCAGCAGCTTAGTTAGCGGGAGGCCGAGCTCCTACAATGAGCAGTTCTTC.

This chain joins TRBV7-9 and TRBJ1-2; no clear D. Per germline, CDR1 SEHNR and CDR2 FQNEAQ (reference sequence). This CDR3 has 14 residues. V was pared by 5 bases and J by 3 bases, with 13 bases between. This chain's CDR3 is CASSNLPTDYGYTF. The CDR3 nucleotides read TGTGCCAGCAGCAACCTACCCACGGACTATGGCTACACCTTC.

The genes are TRBV24-1 and TRBJ2-3; D could derive from TRBD1 or TRBD2 (5 bases each). There are 13 residues in the CDR3. V lost 4 bases and J lost 3, with 7 bases in between. The germline V gene has CDR1 KGHDR and CDR2 SFDVKD. CDR3 protein: CATSDGTTDTQYF. The DNA for the CDR3 is TGTGCCACCAGTGACGGGACGACAGATACGCAGTATTTT.

CDR3 amino acids: CASSPGPFSGANVLTF. The CDR3 region has the DNA TGTGCCAGTAGTCCAGGCCCTTTCTCTGGGGCCAACGTCCTGACTTTC. The chain recombines TRBV19 with TRBJ2-6; no firm D call. Germline V gene data show CDR1 as LNHDA and CDR2 as SQIVND (reference sequence). The CDR3 is made up of 16 amino acids. V was pared by 5 bases and J by 0 bases, with 11 bases between.

This clonotype was seen just once. The rearrangement links TRBV28 to TRBJ2-3, with 10 bases fitting TRBD2. With V trimmed by 7 bases and J by 1 base, 5 bases remained unmatched. The CDR3 has 15 amino acids. Germline V gene sequence: CDR1 MDHEN, CDR2 SYDVKM. The CDR3 region has the DNA TGTGCCAGCAACCGGGGGACTAGCGGCACAGATACGCAGTATTTT. Its translation: CASNRGTSGTDTQYF.

J is TRBJ1-1 and V is TRBV12-3 or TRBV12-4; D is ambiguous. There are 15 residues in the CDR3. V was shortened by 5 bases and J by 6 bases, with 19 bases between the two germline ends. The CDR3 loop reads CASSPPTWRMAEAFF. The CDR3 DNA sequence: TGTGCCAGCAGTCCCCCGACCTGGAGGATGGCTGAAGCTTTCTTT.

The chain recombines TRBV24-1 with TRBJ2-7, with 10 positions matching TRBD1. The J segment lost 6 bases and the V segment lost 4 bases, leaving 8 bases of the junction unmatched. Germline loops: CDR1 KGHDR, CDR2 SFDVKD. The CDR3 runs to 15 residues. The CDR3 nucleotides are TGTGCCACCAGTGAGGCCGGGACAGGGGATTGCGAGCAGTACGTC. Encoded protein: CATSEAGTGDCEQYV.

This clonotype was counted a few times. The CDR3 nucleotides read TGTGCCAGCACCGCCACAGGGGTTAGGAACACTGAAGCTTTCTTT. It yields the protein CASTATGVRNTEAFF. The gene calls are TRBV28 and TRBJ1-1; 7 bases match TRBD1. This CDR3 has 15 residues. Germline V CDR1 and CDR2: MDHEN, SYDVKM. V lost 7 bases, J lost 1 base, and 9 bases stayed unmatched. Filled out from reference TRBV28 and TRBJ1-1, the complete variable domain reads DVKVTQSSRYLVKRTGEKVFLECVQDMDHENMFWYRQDPGLGLRLIYFSYDVKMKEKGDIPEGYSVSREKKERFSLILESASTNQTSMYLCASTATGVRNTEAFFGQGTRLTVV.

The table lists this clonotype with a few counts. The rearrangement links TRBV24-1 to TRBJ2-2; D is perhaps TRBD1 (6 bases). This CDR3 contains 15 residues. Germline CDR1 reads KGHDR; CDR2 reads SFDVKD. V lost 7 bases, J lost 6 bases, and 17 bases lay in between. The CDR3 is CATSPGGLRPGELFF. The CDR3 bases are TGTGCCACCAGCCCTGGGGGCCTCAGGCCCGGGGAGCTGTTTTTT.

This clonotype was seen a few times. The chain links TRBV5-1 to TRBJ1-3, with 7 bases lining up with TRBD1. Germline CDR1 and CDR2: SGHRS and YFSETQ. The ends lost 6 bases at V and 3 bases at J; junction bases unmatched: 6. This CDR3 is built from 14 residues. The CDR3: CASKTGYDGNTIYF. The CDR3 DNA follows: TGCGCCAGCAAGACAGGGTACGATGGAAACACCATATATTTT.

The CDR3 nucleotides are TGCGCCAGCAGCTTCCGACAGGATAATTCACCCCTCCACTTT. Translating gives CASSFRQDNSPLHF. The V gene is TRBV5-1, the J gene TRBJ1-6, with D perhaps matching TRBD1 (6 bases). Germline CDR1 reads SGHRS; CDR2 reads YFSETQ. The CDR3 length is 14 residues. The V gene lost 2 bases and the J gene lost 5 bases, with 8 bases spanning the gap.

The chain recombines TRBV24-1 with TRBJ2-1; D might be TRBD2 (5 bases). Germline CDR1 and CDR2: KGHDR and SFDVKD. Deletions cut 3 bases from V and 1 base from J, with 12 bases between. The CDR3 contains 16 residues. The CDR3 nucleotides read TGTGCCACCAGTGATCCCCTTGCGGGTTCCTACAATGAGCAGTTCTTC. Amino acid sequence: CATSDPLAGSYNEQFF.

In its sample, this clonotype was seen a few times. This chain joins TRBV4-1 and TRBJ1-5; 8 bases line up with TRBD1. The V gene's germline CDR1 is MGHRA and CDR2 YSYEKL. The CDR3 spans 16 residues. With V trimmed by 0 bases and J by 2 bases, 3 bases remained unmatched. The CDR3 nucleotides read TGCGCCAGCAGCCAAGAGGACAGGGTGGGCAATCAGCCCCAGCATTTT. It is translated as CASSQEDRVGNQPQHF.

A few counts support this clonotype. V is TRBV7-2 and J is TRBJ1-5; D perhaps matches TRBD1 (5 bases). V was cut by 3 bases and J by 7 bases, with 19 bases left in between. The CDR3 loop spans 16 amino acids. Germline V gene data show CDR1 as SGHTA and CDR2 as FQGNSA. CDR3 sequence reads: CASSFSWAVGGQPQHF. The DNA of the CDR3 is TGTGCCAGCAGCTTTAGTTGGGCGGTGGGGGGACAGCCCCAGCATTTT.

The chain couples TRBV7-9 to TRBJ2-7; D may match TRBD1 or TRBD2 (5 bases each). Trimming removed 5 bases from V and 6 bases from J, with 8 bases in between. The CDR3 totals 11 residues. Germline values: CDR1 SEHNR, CDR2 FQNEAQ (reference sequence). CDR3 loop: CASSAGGEQYF. The CDR3 DNA follows: TGTGCCAGCAGCGCTGGGGGCGAGCAGTACTTC.

This chain uses TRBV6-1 with TRBJ2-7; 7 bases map to TRBD2. The germline V gene encodes CDR1 MNHNS and CDR2 SASEGT. This CDR3 region has 16 residues. The trim removed 7 bases at V and 3 bases at J, leaving 15 bases unmatched. CDR3 DNA sequence: TGTGCCAGCAATCCGAAAAGGGAGGGTGGAGTCTACGAGCAGTACTTC. As protein: CASNPKREGGVYEQYF.

The CDR3 here is CASAGGTGGLRADTQYF. DNA for the CDR3: TGTGCCAGCGCCGGTGGGACAGGGGGGCTTAGGGCAGATACGCAGTATTTT. The chain uses TRBV2 and TRBJ2-3, with 11 bases lining up with TRBD1. CDR1 is SNHLY, CDR2 FYNNEI, per germline. V lost 8 bases and J lost 4; bases outside the gene matches: 14. CDR3 length equals 17 residues.

V is TRBV6-5 and J is TRBJ1-1; maybe TRBD1 (5 bases). Looked up from germline, CDR1 is MNHEY and CDR2 is SVGAGI. CDR3 length equals 17 residues. The germline V and J ends were trimmed by 4 bases and 7 bases, with 25 bases remaining between them. The CDR3 coding sequence is TGTGCCAGCAGTTCCAACTACGGTGACAGCCGAACAAGTGAAGCTTTCTTT. Protein product: CASSSNYGDSRTSEAFF.

The V and J genes are TRBV25-1 and TRBJ1-1; 7 bases are shared with TRBD1. This CDR3 contains 14 residues. Germline lookup yields CDR1 MGHDK and CDR2 SYGVNS. V shed 8 bases and J 2 bases; nucleotides not matched to a gene: 8. The CDR3: CASRRQGLNTEAFF. Here the CDR3 DNA reads TGTGCCAGCCGCCGACAGGGTCTCAACACTGAAGCTTTCTTT.